What follows are 15 T cell receptor beta chains derived from one specimen sequenced in a study of identical twins. TCRdb analysed the 5' RACE reads with MiXCR anew, one entry per CDR3 protein. Seen here are 450,000 or so distinct CDR3 sequences, 14% observed once, and the top ten hold roughly 0.5%. These data were also reused for a study on yellow fever vaccine responses in identical twins.

Sequencing was carried out using CD4+ T cells sorted from blood. The receptors were sampled from a woman aged 18-29 years in good health.

The rearrangement uses TRBV20-1 and TRBJ2-7; 7 positions match TRBD1. Germline CDR1 DFQATT, CDR2 SNEGSKA (reference sequence). This CDR3 region has 14 residues. V shed 6 bases, J shed 2 bases, and the junction held 10 bases outside the gene matches. The CDR3 nucleotides are TGCAGTGCAAAGAGGGGGCTTGCCCCCTACGAGCAGTACTTC. Translation gives CSAKRGLAPYEQYF.

This clonotype has a handful of counts. V usage is TRBV3-1 and J usage is TRBJ2-5; tentatively, D is TRBD1 (5 bases). Per germline, CDR1 LGHDT and CDR2 YNNKEL (reference sequence). V gave up 5 bases and J gave up 5 bases, with 15 bases separating them. The CDR3 spans 14 residues. The CDR3 bases are TGTGCCAGCAGCTTTACAGGCCCTGAGGAGACCCAGTACTTC. This codes for CASSFTGPEETQYF.

This clonotype was observed at least ten times. The chain combines TRBV2 with TRBJ2-1; 7 bases line up with TRBD1. The CDR3 consists of 16 residues. The J segment lost 6 bases and the V segment lost 0 bases, leaving 8 bases of the junction unmatched. Germline V gene data show CDR1 as SNHLY and CDR2 as FYNNEI. CDR3 in amino acids: CASSEAGGGILNEQFF. The CDR3 coding sequence is TGTGCCAGCAGTGAAGCAGGGGGCGGAATTCTCAATGAGCAGTTCTTC.

This clonotype was seen many times. The chain recombines TRBV5-1 with TRBJ1-1; tentative D call: TRBD1 (5 bases). CDR1 is SGHRS and CDR2 is YFSETQ in the germline V gene. Between the trimmed V and J ends, which lost 0 bases and 1 base, there was a span of 7 bases. The CDR3 is 14 residues long. The CDR3 is CASSLDGQNTEAFF. CDR3 sequence (DNA): TGCGCCAGCAGCTTGGATGGACAGAACACTGAAGCTTTCTTT.

This clonotype was counted a few times. The rearrangement links TRBV20-1 to TRBJ2-1, with 8 bases that match TRBD2. CDR1 is DFQATT, CDR2 SNEGSKA, per germline (reference sequence). This CDR3 region has 13 residues. After removal of 1 base from V and 10 bases from J, the junction contained 6 bases not matched to a gene. CDR3 amino acids: CSARGPAGVEQFF. The CDR3 DNA follows: TGCAGTGCTAGAGGTCCAGCGGGGGTCGAGCAGTTCTTC.

CDR3 loop: CASSYSPYTGELFF. CDR3 nucleotides: TGTGCCAGCAGTTACAGCCCCTACACCGGGGAGCTGTTTTTT. V gene TRBV6-5 combines with J gene TRBJ2-2, with D unresolved. V lost 2 bases and J lost 3, with 7 bases in between. The length of the CDR3 is 14 residues. Germline values: CDR1 MNHEY, CDR2 SVGAGI.

This clonotype has only a few counts. The chain uses TRBV3-1 and TRBJ1-1; possibly TRBD1 for D (5 bases). Germline V gives CDR1 LGHDT, CDR2 YNNKEL (reference sequence). The CDR3 sequence is 14 residues long. V lost 6 bases and J lost 0, with 11 bases in between. In DNA form, the CDR3 reads TGTGCCAGCAGACTAACAGGAATGAACACTGAAGCTTTCTTT. Translation: CASRLTGMNTEAFF.

This clonotype was seen more than once but under ten times. This chain connects TRBV7-9 to TRBJ2-2, with a tentative D call TRBD1 (5 bases). V gave up 7 bases and J gave up 0 bases, with 15 bases separating them. Germline CDR1 reads SEHNR; CDR2 reads FQNEAQ (reference sequence). The length of the CDR3 is 16 residues. This CDR3 is CASTYGASSNTGELFF. In DNA, the CDR3 is TGTGCCAGCACCTATGGGGCCAGTTCGAACACCGGGGAGCTGTTTTTT.

This clonotype has ten or more counts. The gene calls are TRBV5-1 and TRBJ2-2; no clear D. The CDR3 covers 12 residues. V was shortened by 0 bases and J by 6 bases, with 3 bases between the two germline ends. Germline V gene lookup returns CDR1 SGHRS and CDR2 YFSETQ. DNA of the CDR3: TGCGCCAGCAGCTTGGTCGCCGGGGAGCTGTTTTTT. Translating it yields CASSLVAGELFF.

This clonotype has more than one count but fewer than ten. This sequence joins TRBV6-1 and TRBJ1-5; TRBD1 matches at 7 bases. V lost 5 bases, J lost 2 bases, and 9 bases stayed unmatched. The germline CDR1 and CDR2 sequences are MNHNS and SASEGT. The length of the CDR3 is 16 residues. The DNA for the CDR3 is TGTGCCAGCAGTCCCTGGACAGGACCTGGCAATCAGCCCCAGCATTTT. It specifies CASSPWTGPGNQPQHF.

This clonotype was detected a few times. V gene TRBV5-1 combines with J gene TRBJ2-5; no clear D. V lost 6 bases and J lost 5, with 17 bases in between. Germline CDR1 SGHRS, CDR2 YFSETQ. CDR3 length equals 14 residues. The CDR3 region is CASTGGALGETQYF. As DNA, the CDR3 is TGCGCCAGCACGGGCGGCGCCCTCGGGGAGACCCAGTACTTC.

V is TRBV5-1 and J is TRBJ2-5, with D maybe TRBD2 (5 bases). The V end was cut by 2 bases, the J end by 3 bases, with 11 bases between. Germline-derived CDR1 and CDR2 are SGHRS and YFSETQ. The CDR3 extends over 14 amino acids. The CDR3: CASSFRDFKETQYF. CDR3 nucleotides: TGCGCCAGCAGCTTTCGGGATTTTAAAGAGACCCAGTACTTC.

This clonotype showed up just a few times. The rearrangement links TRBV15 to TRBJ2-7; either TRBD1 or TRBD2 may supply D (5 bases each). Trimming left V 3 bases short and J 3 bases short, with 9 bases between. The CDR3 is made up of 13 amino acids. Germline-derived CDR1 and CDR2 are LNHNV and YYDKDF (reference sequence). The CDR3 coding sequence is TGTGCCACCAGCAGGGGACGGAACTACGAGCAGTACTTC. Its translation: CATSRGRNYEQYF.

The V gene is TRBV11-2, the J gene TRBJ2-5; 8 nucleotides line up with TRBD2. V shed 5 bases and J 4 bases; nucleotides not matched to a gene: 6. CDR1 and CDR2 from the germline V gene are SGHAT and FQNNGV. The CDR3 sequence is 14 residues long. The CDR3 loop is CASSTRGGRETQYF. DNA for the CDR3: TGTGCCAGCAGCACCCGGGGGGGCCGAGAGACCCAGTACTTC.

This clonotype was recorded a few times. This sequence joins TRBV6-2 or TRBV6-3 and TRBJ2-5; 9 nucleotides line up with TRBD1. This CDR3 is built from 15 residues. The J segment lost 7 bases and the V segment lost 6 bases, leaving 12 bases of the junction unmatched. CDR1 and CDR2 (germline): MNHEY, SVGEGT. The CDR3 DNA is TGTGCCAGCAGAACCTTACAGGGGGCTTGGGGGACCCAGTACTTC. This translates into CASRTLQGAWGTQYF.